One and the same sample provided the 6 T cell receptor beta chains below, sequenced in a study of CD8 T cells in ankylosing spondylitis. Study-wide points: Among TCR beta sequences, a motif of eight highly homologous variants appeared characteristic of ankylosing spondylitis blood.

These TCRs are of unknown antigen specificity. TCRdb re-called the 5' RACE reads with MiXCR, one entry per CDR3 protein. The sample has 400,000 or so distinct CDR3 sequences, approximately 26% seen once. Material for sequencing was blood, either unsorted or a sorted T cell fraction (not recorded which). All receptors derive from a male donor with ankylosing spondylitis.

This clonotype turned up a few times. The chain carries TRBV20-1 and TRBJ2-5; 9 bases map to TRBD1. J was trimmed by 5 bases and V by 3 bases; bases with no gene match: 16. CDR3 length: 17 residues. Germline CDR1 and CDR2: DFQATT and SNEGSKA (reference sequence). CDR3 sequence (DNA): TGCAGTGCTAGTAGCGACCTGGGACAGGGTTTTAGCGAGACCCAGTACTTC. Translating gives CSASSDLGQGFSETQYF.

J is TRBJ2-7 and V is TRBV7-8; D is uncertain. The germline V and J ends were trimmed by 5 bases and 2 bases, with 7 bases remaining between them. The CDR3 is 12 residues long. Germline-derived CDR1 and CDR2 are SGHVS and FQNEAQ. The DNA for the CDR3 is TGTGCCAGCAGCAATTTACCCTACGAGCAGTACTTC. It specifies CASSNLPYEQYF.

This rearrangement joins TRBV5-6 to TRBJ2-5; D possibly matches TRBD1 or TRBD2 (5 bases each). This CDR3 comprises 14 residues. Germline values: CDR1 SGHDT, CDR2 YYEEEE. Trimming left V 4 bases short and J 5 bases short, with 15 bases between. CDR3 DNA sequence: TGTGCCAGCAGCAAAGGGACCCCTGGGGAGACCCAGTACTTC. This encodes CASSKGTPGETQYF.

The gene calls are TRBV3-1 and TRBJ2-1; D is perhaps TRBD1 (5 bases). This CDR3 has 14 amino acids. CDR1 and CDR2 (germline): LGHDT, YNNKEL (reference sequence). V was pared by 5 bases and J by 7 bases, with 15 bases between. DNA of the CDR3: TGTGCCAGCAGCACCCAACCAGGGATTAATGAGCAGTTCTTC. This translates into CASSTQPGINEQFF.

This clonotype turned up a few times. The CDR3 coding sequence is TGCGCCAGCAGCTGGACGACAGTGGAAAACTATGGCTACACCTTC. Amino acid sequence: CASSWTTVENYGYTF. This chain connects TRBV5-1 to TRBJ1-2; D is possibly TRBD1 (5 bases). V was trimmed by 3 bases and J by 2 bases, leaving 14 bases between them. The length of the CDR3 is 15 residues. Germline CDR1 SGHRS, CDR2 YFSETQ.

This sequence joins TRBV6-1 and TRBJ1-1; D uncertain. This CDR3 is 13 amino acids long. V dropped 6 bases and J dropped 1 base, with 9 bases sitting between them. The germline gives CDR1 MNHNS, CDR2 SASEGT. CDR3 loop: CASRFGENTEAFF. Here the CDR3 DNA reads TGTGCCAGCAGATTTGGGGAGAACACTGAAGCTTTCTTT.